This entry lists 23 T cell receptor beta chains sequenced from one sample in a study of T cell responses to AZD1222 COVID-19 vaccine. Some clones are missing from TCRdb's copy, which holds only in-frame ones; the method was immunoSEQ multiplex PCR. The sample has 100,000 or so clones, roughly nine tenths seen once. Sequences were derived from peripheral blood, sampled on day 0 of AZD1222 vaccination. The origin of the receptors is an adult in good health.

The chain links TRBV10-3 to TRBJ1-1; D is perhaps TRBD1 (5 bases). From germline, CDR1 is ENHRY and CDR2 SYGVKD. The CDR3 contains 13 residues. Trimming left V 4 bases short and J 3 bases short, with 9 bases between. The CDR3 sequence: CAISARGYTEAFF. The CDR3 DNA is TGTGCCATCAGTGCGAGGGGATACACTGAAGCTTTCTTT.

This chain links TRBV2 with TRBJ2-7, with TRBD1 matching 7 bases. This CDR3 has 15 amino acids. Unmatched junction bases numbered 10, after V lost 5 bases and J lost 3 bases. Germline V gives CDR1 SNHLY, CDR2 FYNNEI. DNA for the CDR3: TGTGCCAGCAGTCCAGGACAGGCCGGGTACTACGAGCAGTACTTC. Amino acids: CASSPGQAGYYEQYF.

The J gene is TRBJ1-5, the V gene TRBV30, with D hard to call. Per the germline V gene, CDR1 is GTSNPN and CDR2 is SVGIG (reference sequence). V lost 0 bases and J lost 2, with 8 bases in between. The CDR3 spans 14 residues. Written as DNA, the CDR3 is TGTGCCTGGAGTGTAAGTATTGGCAATCAGCCCCAGCATTTT. It specifies CAWSVSIGNQPQHF.

The chain employs TRBV21-1 and TRBJ2-5; no DNA check was done on the table's D call, TRBD2. TRBV21-1 is given as a pseudogene. This CDR3 has 13 residues. This CDR3 is CASSKPRRETQYF. For the CDR3, the DNA is TGTGCCAGCAGCAAGCCTCGGAGGGAGACCCAGTACTTC.

The chain is built from TRBV12-3 or TRBV12-4 and TRBJ1-2; D is unclear. Trimming left V 5 bases short and J 8 bases short, with 15 bases between. The CDR3 loop spans 13 amino acids. The CDR3 DNA is TGTGCCAGCAGTCCCCCGCGACCCGGCGGCTACACCTTC. Translation: CASSPPRPGGYTF.

V is TRBV4-1 and J is TRBJ1-1; the D gene is possibly TRBD1 (5 bases). The CDR3 runs to 15 residues. The ends were cut back, 1 base at V and 2 bases at J, with 11 bases in the middle. Germline V gene lookup returns CDR1 MGHRA and CDR2 YSYEKL. The CDR3 region has the DNA TGCGCCAGCAGCCAAGGGCAGGGCGAAAACACTGAAGCTTTCTTT. Its protein is CASSQGQGENTEAFF.

About this clone: Its ends do not fully match the called genes, so a read error is possible. The chain has TRBV5-1 and TRBJ1-2; D unresolved. CDR1 SGHRS and CDR2 YFSETQ come from the germline V gene. This CDR3 is built from 17 residues. The CDR3: CASSLGGRPERSDGYTF. CDR3 sequence (DNA): TGTGCCAGCAGCTTGGGAGGGAGGCCCGAAAGGAGTGATGGCTACACCTTC.

This clone was observed a handful of times. J is TRBJ1-6 and V is TRBV14; D is ambiguous. This CDR3 spans 15 amino acids. Germline CDR1 is SGHDN and CDR2 is FVKESK. The V gene lost 1 base and the J gene lost 4 bases, with 8 bases spanning the gap. CDR3 residues: CASSQVSLYNSPLHF. Written as DNA, the CDR3 is TGTGCCAGCAGCCAAGTGAGCTTATATAATTCACCCCTCCACTTT.

The rearrangement links TRBV6-5 to TRBJ1-4; 8 nucleotides match TRBD1. V shed 8 bases, J shed 5 bases, and the junction held 7 bases outside the gene matches. CDR3 size: 14 residues. Germline CDR1 and CDR2: MNHEY and SVGAGI. CDR3 amino acids: CASRQGAQNEKLFF. CDR3 in DNA: TGTGCCAGCCGTCAGGGGGCACAGAATGAAAAACTGTTTTTT.

The chain carries TRBV29-1 and TRBJ1-1; D is unclear. CDR3 length equals 12 residues. V was cut by 2 bases and J by 4 bases, with 8 bases left in between. Looked up from germline, CDR1 is SQVTM and CDR2 is ANQGSEA. The CDR3, as DNA: TGCAGCGTTGAACTCCGTCTCACTGAAGCTTTCTTT. Encoded protein: CSVELRLTEAFF.

V is TRBV18 and J is TRBJ1-2, with 7 bases identical to TRBD1. The trim removed 10 bases at V and 4 bases at J, leaving 9 bases unmatched. The germline CDR1 and CDR2 sequences are KGHSH and LQKENI. This CDR3 is 13 amino acids long. This CDR3 reads CATIGTVGYGYTF. The CDR3 nucleotides are TGTGCCACCATCGGGACAGTCGGCTATGGCTACACCTTC.

As regards this clone: Compared with germline, one end of the junction differs, possibly owing to a read error. V gene TRBV5-1 combines with J gene TRBJ2-1, with TRBD2 matching over 11 bases. The CDR3 is 16 residues long. Germline CDR1 and CDR2: SGHRS and YFSETQ. The CDR3 coding sequence is TGTGCCAGCAGGTCGACCGGGACTAGCGGACGAAATGAGCAGTTCTTC. Translated: CASRSTGTSGRNEQFF.

This chain links TRBV20-1 with TRBJ1-1; D remains ambiguous. Germline values: CDR1 DFQATT, CDR2 SNEGSKA (reference sequence). The CDR3 runs to 11 residues. V was pared by 0 bases and J by 5 bases, with 4 bases between. In DNA form, the CDR3 reads TGCAGTGCTAGAGACGAGACTGAAGCTTTCTTT. Translation: CSARDETEAFF.

The V gene is TRBV19, the J gene TRBJ2-2; D not certain. The V and J ends lost 2 bases and 1 base respectively, with 8 bases between them. This CDR3 is built from 15 residues. The germline gives CDR1 LNHDA, CDR2 SQIVND (reference sequence). The CDR3 reads CASSITGLNTGELFF. The CDR3 coding sequence is TGTGCCAGTAGTATAACCGGGTTGAACACCGGGGAGCTGTTTTTT.

The J gene is TRBJ1-5, the V gene TRBV18, with D possibly matching TRBD1 (6 bases). The CDR3 is made up of 15 amino acids. Germline assignment: CDR1 KGHSH and CDR2 LQKENI. V lost 3 bases and J 7 bases, leaving 16 bases between the germline ends. CDR3 protein: CASSPTGGAGQPQHF. In nucleotides, the CDR3 is TGTGCCAGCTCACCGACCGGGGGGGCGGGCCAGCCCCAGCATTTT.

The V and J genes are TRBV7-9 and TRBJ2-1; 13 bases are a match to TRBD2. Losses at the gene ends were 5 bases for V and 9 bases for J; bases not matched to a gene: 7. CDR3 length: 15 amino acids. Germline CDR1 SEHNR, CDR2 FQNEAQ (reference sequence). CDR3 nucleotide sequence: TGTGCCAGCAGCAATGGACTAGCGGGAGACCTTGAGCAGTTCTTC. Translated, it gives CASSNGLAGDLEQFF.

The chain links TRBV29-1 to TRBJ2-1; D is unclear. Germline CDR1 is SQVTM and CDR2 is ANQGSEA. V lost 2 bases and J lost 4, with 3 bases in between. CDR3 length: 11 amino acids. CDR3 in DNA: TGCAGCGTTGAACTATACAATGAGCAGTTCTTC. It is translated as CSVELYNEQFF.

The chain carries TRBV19 and TRBJ2-7, with 8 bases fitting TRBD2. The CDR3 has 15 amino acids. With V trimmed by 4 bases and J by 5 bases, 10 bases remained unmatched. The germline CDR1 and CDR2 sequences are LNHDA and SQIVND (reference sequence). The CDR3 sequence: CASSTDTGLGNEQYV. DNA for the CDR3: TGTGCCAGTAGTACCGACACGGGACTAGGAAACGAGCAGTACGTC.

The rearrangement joins TRBV30 to TRBJ2-1; TRBD2 agrees at 7 bases. V trimming: 0 bases; J trimming: 9 bases; junction bases outside the gene matches: 5. Germline V CDR1 and CDR2: GTSNPN, SVGIG (reference sequence). The CDR3 is made up of 13 amino acids. CDR3 residues: CAWSVQAGTEQFF. Written as DNA, the CDR3 is TGTGCCTGGAGTGTACAAGCGGGGACTGAGCAGTTCTTC.

The V call is TRBV3-1 (or the pseudogene TRBV3-2), the J call TRBJ2-7; weak D call: TRBD2 (6 bases). The germline V gene encodes CDR1 LGHDT and CDR2 YNNKEL (reference sequence). This CDR3 contains 18 residues. Trimming shortened V by 3 bases and J by 3 bases, and 24 bases separated the two germline ends. CDR3 sequence: CASSHAVRRGLPDYEQYV. In DNA form, the CDR3 reads TGTGCCAGCAGCCATGCAGTCAGGAGGGGACTTCCTGACTACGAGCAGTACGTC.

V usage is TRBV4-3 and J usage is TRBJ2-1, with no clear D. The germline V gene encodes CDR1 LGHNA and CDR2 YSLEER. The CDR3 covers 12 residues. Trimming took 2 bases from V and 9 from J, leaving 8 bases between them. The CDR3 protein is CASSQYLGEQFF. CDR3 DNA sequence: TGCGCCAGCAGCCAATATCTCGGTGAGCAGTTCTTC.

This chain uses TRBV6-5 with TRBJ2-4; D not resolved. The CDR3 consists of 14 residues. The V and J ends lost 2 bases and 2 bases respectively, with 7 bases between them. Germline V gene sequence: CDR1 MNHEY, CDR2 SVGAGI. The CDR3 protein is CASSYGWPKNIQYF. DNA for the CDR3: TGTGCCAGCAGTTACGGGTGGCCCAAAAACATTCAGTACTTC.

This chain connects TRBV7-3 to TRBJ2-2; possibly TRBD1 for D (6 bases). The length of the CDR3 is 15 residues. CDR1 and CDR2 from the germline V gene are SGHTA and FQGTGA. V was clipped by 2 bases and J by 2 bases, with 9 bases between them. Here the CDR3 DNA reads TGTGCCAGCAGCTTAGGGGACATAAACACCGGGGAGCTGTTTTTT. It codes for CASSLGDINTGELFF.